This T cell receptor beta chain came from a study of a mutant IDH1 vaccine in newly diagnosed glioma. Study as a whole: The study started vaccination 4-6 weeks after radiotherapy alone, or with temozolomide cycles. Most patients had radiochemotherapy with temozolomide before enrollment; others had one alone.

TCRdb's copy holds only in-frame clones and misses some; the assay was immunoSEQ multiplex PCR. Here the sample spans some 62,000 clones, around 86% being singletons. The time point was: week 47, end of study. Topical imiquimod accompanied each vaccine dose, which consisted of 300 ug of mutant IDH1 20-mer peptide. New WHO grade 3 or 4 astrocytomas that were IDH1-mutant and ATRX-lost occurred in the donors. In regard to this clone: The antigen remains undetermined.

Germline CDR1 MNHNS, CDR2 SASEGT. J lost 11 bases, V lost 6 bases, and 9 bases had no gene match. CDR3 length: 12 residues. V usage is TRBV6-1 and J usage is TRBJ2-5; 7 bases map to TRBD1. Sequenced material: PBMCs, taken from a glioma patient whose treatment included an IDH1 peptide vaccine. The receptor comes from a man aged 25 to 40 with glioma. CDR3 coding DNA: TGTGCCAGCAGGGCTAACAGGGGTGGGCAGTACTTC. It specifies CASRANRGGQYF.